These 12 T cell receptor beta chains came from one sample sequenced in a study of T cell responses to AZD1222 COVID-19 vaccine. Sequenced by immunoSEQ multiplex PCR; TCRdb stores in-frame clones only, minus some. The top ten clones hold about 5.3% of a sample with about 150,000 clones, roughly 89% of them seen once. The sequencing used peripheral blood, collected on day 0 of AZD1222 vaccination. These receptors came from an adult in good health.

This clone was recorded only once. The chain couples TRBV5-4 to TRBJ1-1; no firm D call. V was trimmed by 3 bases and J by 1 base, leaving 7 bases between them. The CDR3 is made up of 13 amino acids. Germline CDR1 and CDR2: SGHNT and YYREEE (reference sequence). The CDR3 bases are TGTGCCAGCAGCTCGTACAGGAACACTGAAGCTTTCTTT. Protein product: CASSSYRNTEAFF.

V usage is TRBV2 and J usage is TRBJ2-1, with D possibly being TRBD1 (6 bases). CDR1 SNHLY and CDR2 FYNNEI come from the germline V gene. The CDR3 contains 12 residues. Trimming took 6 bases from V and 10 from J, leaving 13 bases between them. The CDR3 loop is CASSQGSREQFF. CDR3 in DNA: TGTGCCAGCAGCCAGGGGTCCCGGGAGCAGTTCTTC.

Regarding this clone: Different DNA sequences within this sample yield the same CDR3. This chain links TRBV5-1 with TRBJ1-5; TRBD1 aligns across 9 bases. J lost 2 bases, V lost 0 bases, and 0 bases had no gene match. Germline assignment: CDR1 SGHRS and CDR2 YFSETQ. The CDR3 is made up of 15 amino acids. The CDR3 nucleotides read TGCGCCAGCAGCTTGGGGACAGGGGGCAATCAGCCCCAGCATTTT. Translation: CASSLGTGGNQPQHF.

V gene TRBV19 combines with J gene TRBJ1-2, with 10 bases fitting TRBD1. Germline loops: CDR1 LNHDA, CDR2 SQIVND (reference sequence). V trimming: 7 bases; J trimming: 5 bases; junction bases outside the gene matches: 13. CDR3 length: 16 amino acids. DNA for the CDR3: TGTGCCAGTAAAAATTCGGACAGGGGGAAGTTTTATGGCTACACCTTC. This encodes CASKNSDRGKFYGYTF.

The V gene is TRBV7-3, the J gene TRBJ1-1; D is uncertain. V gave up 5 bases and J gave up 0 bases, with 10 bases separating them. CDR3 length equals 14 residues. Germline CDR1 reads SGHTA; CDR2 reads FQGTGA. The DNA for the CDR3 is TGTGCCAGCAGCCCCACTAGTATGAACACTGAAGCTTTCTTT. It translates to CASSPTSMNTEAFF.

The chain couples TRBV11-1 to TRBJ2-3; 8 nucleotides line up with TRBD2. Germline trimming cut 7 bases from V and 0 bases from J; bases unmatched to any gene: 3. The length of the CDR3 is 14 residues. Per the germline V gene, CDR1 is SGHAT and CDR2 is FQDESV (reference sequence). The CDR3 DNA sequence: TGTGCCAGCATCCCTAGCGGGAGCACAGATACGCAGTATTTT. Translating it yields CASIPSGSTDTQYF.

This rearrangement joins TRBV27 to TRBJ2-7; 7 nucleotides align to TRBD1. The germline V gene has CDR1 MNHEY and CDR2 SMNVEV (reference sequence). Trimming took 8 bases from V and 4 from J; bases not matched to a gene: 11. The CDR3 covers 14 residues. In DNA, the CDR3 is TGTGCCAGCGGTCTGAGGGCAGGGGGTTACGAGCAGTACTTC. Translated: CASGLRAGGYEQYF.

The chain recombines TRBV7-9 with TRBJ1-2, with 8 bases aligning to TRBD1. Unmatched junction bases numbered 6, after V lost 7 bases and J lost 2 bases. The CDR3 is 14 amino acids. Germline V gives CDR1 SEHNR, CDR2 FQNEAQ (reference sequence). The CDR3 here is CASNAGQANYGYTF. The CDR3 DNA reads as TGTGCCAGCAACGCGGGACAGGCGAACTATGGCTACACCTTC. Variable domain in full (rest from reference TRBV7-9 and TRBJ1-2): DTGVSQNPRHKITKRGQNVTFRCDPISEHNRLYWYRQTLGQGPEFLTYFQNEAQLEKSRLLSDRFSAERPKGSFSTLEIQRTEQGDSAMYLCASNAGQANYGYTFGSGTRLTVV.

The chain couples TRBV25-1 to TRBJ1-1, with D possibly TRBD1 on 5 matching bases. V was trimmed by 5 bases and J by 3 bases, leaving 10 bases between them. The germline V gene encodes CDR1 MGHDK and CDR2 SYGVNS. The CDR3 runs 13 residues. The CDR3 DNA follows: TGTGCCAGCAGTCTGGGGGAGTACACTGAAGCTTTCTTT. This translates into CASSLGEYTEAFF.

V and J are TRBV4-3 and TRBJ2-1; 9 nucleotides align to TRBD2. CDR1 and CDR2 from the germline V gene are LGHNA and YSLEER. This CDR3 is 17 amino acids long. J gave up 5 bases and V 0 bases, and 8 bases lay outside the gene matches. The chain's CDR3 is CASSQDPPAGGNNEQFF. CDR3 DNA sequence: TGCGCCAGCAGCCAAGATCCCCCAGCGGGAGGAAACAATGAGCAGTTCTTC.

The chain links TRBV5-5 to TRBJ1-3, with D uncertain. Germline V gene lookup returns CDR1 SGHKS and CDR2 YYEKEE (reference sequence). The CDR3 loop spans 17 amino acids. Trimming took 0 bases from V and 0 from J, leaving 13 bases between them. The CDR3 spells CASSLAMAGGSGNTIYF. CDR3 nucleotides: TGTGCCAGCAGCTTGGCGATGGCGGGAGGCTCTGGAAACACCATATATTTT. The variable domain in full, with the rest retrieved from reference TRBV5-5 and TRBJ1-3, is DAGVTQSPTHLIKTRGQQVTLRCSPISGHKSVSWYQQVLGQGPQFIFQYYEKEERGRGNFPDRFSARQFPNYSSELNVNALLLGDSALYLCASSLAMAGGSGNTIYFGEGSWLTVV.

The V and J genes are TRBV6-2 or TRBV6-3 and TRBJ1-1; no clear D gene. V lost 2 bases, J lost 3 bases, and 19 bases lay in between. CDR1 is MNHEY and CDR2 is SVGEGT in the germline V gene. The CDR3 consists of 17 residues. The CDR3 is CASSYGSIAGSDTEAFF. CDR3 nucleotides: TGTGCCAGCAGTTACGGGTCGATCGCGGGGAGTGACACTGAAGCTTTCTTT.